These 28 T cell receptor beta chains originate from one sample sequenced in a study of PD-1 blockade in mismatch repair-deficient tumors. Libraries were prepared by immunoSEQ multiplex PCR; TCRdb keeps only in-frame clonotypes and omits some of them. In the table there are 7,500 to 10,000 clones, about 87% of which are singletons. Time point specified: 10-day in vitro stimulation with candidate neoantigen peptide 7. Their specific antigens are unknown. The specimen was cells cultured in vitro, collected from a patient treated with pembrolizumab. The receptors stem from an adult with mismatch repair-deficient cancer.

CDR3 region: CASSRTGQGDTDTQYF. For the CDR3, the DNA is TGTGCCAGCTCGCGGACGGGACAGGGGGACACAGATACGCAGTATTTT. The rearrangement uses TRBV18 and TRBJ2-3; TRBD1 aligns across 11 bases. From germline, CDR1 is KGHSH and CDR2 LQKENI. Germline trimming cut 6 bases from V and 2 bases from J; bases unmatched to any gene: 7. CDR3 length: 16 amino acids.

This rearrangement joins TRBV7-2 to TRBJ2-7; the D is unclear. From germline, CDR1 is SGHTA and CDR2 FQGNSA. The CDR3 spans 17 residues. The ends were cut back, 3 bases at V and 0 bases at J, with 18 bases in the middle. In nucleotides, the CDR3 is TGTGCCAGCAGCTTTTGGGCCCTTAACGGTAGCTCCTACGAGCAGTACTTC. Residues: CASSFWALNGSSYEQYF.

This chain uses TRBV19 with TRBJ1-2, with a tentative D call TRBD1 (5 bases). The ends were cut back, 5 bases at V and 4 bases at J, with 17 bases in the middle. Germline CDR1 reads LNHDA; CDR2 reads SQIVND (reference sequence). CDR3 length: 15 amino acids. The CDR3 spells CASSGVSGTGYGYTF. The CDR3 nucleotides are TGTGCCAGTAGTGGGGTCTCGGGAACAGGCTATGGCTACACCTTC.

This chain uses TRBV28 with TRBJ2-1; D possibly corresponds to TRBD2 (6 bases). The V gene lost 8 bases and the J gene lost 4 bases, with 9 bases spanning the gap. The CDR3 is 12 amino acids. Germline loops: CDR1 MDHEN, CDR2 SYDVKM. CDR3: CASGGNYNEQFF. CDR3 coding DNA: TGTGCCAGCGGCGGGAATTACAATGAGCAGTTCTTC.

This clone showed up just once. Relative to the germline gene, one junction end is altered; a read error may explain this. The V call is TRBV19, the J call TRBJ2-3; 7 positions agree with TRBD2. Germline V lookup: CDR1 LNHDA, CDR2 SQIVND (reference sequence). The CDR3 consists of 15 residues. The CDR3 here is CASSIGGGSKDTQYF. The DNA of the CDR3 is TGTGCCAGTAGTATAGGAGGCGGGAGCAAAGATACGCAGTATTTT. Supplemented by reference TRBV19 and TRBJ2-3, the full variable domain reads DGGITQSPKYLFRKEGQNVTLSCEQNLNHDAMYWYRQDPGQGLRLIYYSQIVNDFQKGDIAEGYSVSREKKESFPLTVTSAQKNPTAFYLCASSIGGGSKDTQYFGPGTRLTVL.

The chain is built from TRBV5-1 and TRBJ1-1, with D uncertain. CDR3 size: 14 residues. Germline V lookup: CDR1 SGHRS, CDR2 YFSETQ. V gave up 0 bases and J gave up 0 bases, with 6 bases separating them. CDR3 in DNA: TGCGCCAGCAGCTTGGACCCGATGAACACTGAAGCTTTCTTT. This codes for CASSLDPMNTEAFF.

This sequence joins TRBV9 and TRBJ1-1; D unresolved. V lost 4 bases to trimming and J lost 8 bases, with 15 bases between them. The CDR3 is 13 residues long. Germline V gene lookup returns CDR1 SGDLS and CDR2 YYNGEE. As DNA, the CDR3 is TGTGCCAGCAGCAGACTAGATATGGGAGAAGCTTTCTTT. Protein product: CASSRLDMGEAFF.

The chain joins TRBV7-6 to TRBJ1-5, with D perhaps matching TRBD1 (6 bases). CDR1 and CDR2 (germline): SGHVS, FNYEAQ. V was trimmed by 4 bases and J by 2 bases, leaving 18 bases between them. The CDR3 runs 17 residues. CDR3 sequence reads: CASSSQGRVLGNQPQHF. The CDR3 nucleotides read TGTGCCAGCAGCTCTCAGGGGAGGGTCCTAGGCAATCAGCCCCAGCATTTT.

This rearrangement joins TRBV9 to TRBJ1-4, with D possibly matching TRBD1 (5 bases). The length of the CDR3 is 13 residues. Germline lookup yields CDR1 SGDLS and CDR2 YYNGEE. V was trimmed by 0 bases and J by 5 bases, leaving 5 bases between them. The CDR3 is CASSVGGNEKLFF. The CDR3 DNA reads TGTGCCAGCAGCGTAGGGGGGAATGAAAAACTGTTTTTT.

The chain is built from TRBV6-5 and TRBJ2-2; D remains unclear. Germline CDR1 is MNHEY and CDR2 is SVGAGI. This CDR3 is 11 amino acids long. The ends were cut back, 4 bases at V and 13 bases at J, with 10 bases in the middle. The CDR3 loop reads CASSWGRRLFF. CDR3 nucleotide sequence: TGTGCCAGCAGTTGGGGAAGGAGGCTGTTTTTT.

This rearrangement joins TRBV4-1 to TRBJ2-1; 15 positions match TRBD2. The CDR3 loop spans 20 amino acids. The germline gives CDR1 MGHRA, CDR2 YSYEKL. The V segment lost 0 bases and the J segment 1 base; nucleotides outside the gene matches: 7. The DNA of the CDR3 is TGCGCCAGCAGCCAAGAAGGCGGACTAGCGGGAGGGCTGTCCTACAATGAGCAGTTCTTC. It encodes CASSQEGGLAGGLSYNEQFF.

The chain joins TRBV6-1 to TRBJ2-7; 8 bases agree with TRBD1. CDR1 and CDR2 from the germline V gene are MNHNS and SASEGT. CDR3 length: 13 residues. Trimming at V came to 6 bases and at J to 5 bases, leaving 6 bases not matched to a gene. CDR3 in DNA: TGTGCCAGCAGCGGACAGGGTGTCGACGAGCAGTACTTC. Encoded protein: CASSGQGVDEQYF.

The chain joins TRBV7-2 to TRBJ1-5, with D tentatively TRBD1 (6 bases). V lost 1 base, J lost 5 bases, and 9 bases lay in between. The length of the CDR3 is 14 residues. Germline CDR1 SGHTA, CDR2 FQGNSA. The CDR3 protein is CASSLGGGYQPQHF. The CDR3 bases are TGTGCCAGCAGCTTAGGGGGGGGCTATCAGCCCCAGCATTTT. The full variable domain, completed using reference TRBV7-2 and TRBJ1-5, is GAGVSQSPSNKVTEKGKDVELRCDPISGHTALYWYRQSLGQGLEFLIYFQGNSAPDKSGLPSDRFSAERTGGSVSTLTIQRTQQEDSAVYLCASSLGGGYQPQHFGDGTRLSIL.

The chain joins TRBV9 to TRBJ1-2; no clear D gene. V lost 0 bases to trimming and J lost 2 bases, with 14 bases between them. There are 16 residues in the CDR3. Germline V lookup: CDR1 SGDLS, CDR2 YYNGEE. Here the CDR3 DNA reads TGTGCCAGCAGCGTAGAAGTTGAGGCGCTGAACTATGGCTACACCTTC. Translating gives CASSVEVEALNYGYTF.

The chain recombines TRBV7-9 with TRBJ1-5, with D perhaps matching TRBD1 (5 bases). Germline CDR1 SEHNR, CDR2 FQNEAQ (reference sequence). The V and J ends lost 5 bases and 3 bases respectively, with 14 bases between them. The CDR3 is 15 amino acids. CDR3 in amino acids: CASSLGDIDNQPQHF. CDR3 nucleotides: TGTGCCAGCAGCCTAGGGGATATTGACAATCAGCCCCAGCATTTT.

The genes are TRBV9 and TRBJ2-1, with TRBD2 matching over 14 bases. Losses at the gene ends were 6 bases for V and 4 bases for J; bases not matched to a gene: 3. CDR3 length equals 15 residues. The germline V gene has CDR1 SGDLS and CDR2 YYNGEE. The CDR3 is CASTRLAGGYNEQFF. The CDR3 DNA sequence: TGTGCCAGCACCCGACTAGCGGGAGGGTACAATGAGCAGTTCTTC.

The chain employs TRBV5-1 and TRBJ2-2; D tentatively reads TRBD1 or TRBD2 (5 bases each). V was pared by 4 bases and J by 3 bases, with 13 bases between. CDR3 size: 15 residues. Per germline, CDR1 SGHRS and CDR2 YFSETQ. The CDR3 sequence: CASSAGAGHTGELFF. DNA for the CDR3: TGCGCCAGCAGCGCCGGGGCAGGGCACACCGGGGAGCTGTTTTTT.

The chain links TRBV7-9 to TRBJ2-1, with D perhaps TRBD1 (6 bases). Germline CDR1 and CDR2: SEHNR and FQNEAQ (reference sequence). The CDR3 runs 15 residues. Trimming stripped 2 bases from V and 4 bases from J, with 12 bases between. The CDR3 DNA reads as TGTGCCAGCAGCTTAACACAGGGAACGTACAATGAGCAGTTCTTC. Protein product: CASSLTQGTYNEQFF.

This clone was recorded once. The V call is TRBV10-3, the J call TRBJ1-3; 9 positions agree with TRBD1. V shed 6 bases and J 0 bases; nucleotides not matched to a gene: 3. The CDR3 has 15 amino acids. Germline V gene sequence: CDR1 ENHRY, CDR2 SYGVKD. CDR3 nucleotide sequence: TGTGCCATCAGGGGGACAGGGAGCTCTGGAAACACCATATATTTT. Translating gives CAIRGTGSSGNTIYF.

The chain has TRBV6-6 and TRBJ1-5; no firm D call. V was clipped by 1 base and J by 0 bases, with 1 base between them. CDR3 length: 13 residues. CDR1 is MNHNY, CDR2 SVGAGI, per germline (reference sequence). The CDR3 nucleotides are TGTGCCAGCAGTTACTATAGCAATCAGCCCCAGCATTTT. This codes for CASSYYSNQPQHF.

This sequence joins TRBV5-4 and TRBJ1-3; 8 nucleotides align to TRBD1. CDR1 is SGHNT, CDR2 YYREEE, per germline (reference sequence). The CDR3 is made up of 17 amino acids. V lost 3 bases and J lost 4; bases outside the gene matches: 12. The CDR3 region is CASSSQYNRGEGNTIYF. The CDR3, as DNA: TGTGCCAGCAGCTCGCAATATAACAGGGGGGAAGGAAACACCATATATTTT.

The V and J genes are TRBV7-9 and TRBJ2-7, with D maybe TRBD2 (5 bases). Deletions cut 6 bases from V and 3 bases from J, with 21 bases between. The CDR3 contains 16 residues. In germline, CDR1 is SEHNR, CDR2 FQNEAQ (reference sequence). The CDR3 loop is CASRPPGPGNGYEQYF. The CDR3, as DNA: TGTGCCAGCAGGCCTCCGGGCCCCGGGAATGGCTACGAGCAGTACTTC.

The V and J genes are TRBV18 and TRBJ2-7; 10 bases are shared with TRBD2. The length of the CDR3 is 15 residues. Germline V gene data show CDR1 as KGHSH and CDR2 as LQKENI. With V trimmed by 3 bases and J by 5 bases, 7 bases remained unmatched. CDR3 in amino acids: CASSPLPGTSDEQYF. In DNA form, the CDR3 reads TGTGCCAGCTCACCCCTCCCCGGGACTAGCGACGAGCAGTACTTC.

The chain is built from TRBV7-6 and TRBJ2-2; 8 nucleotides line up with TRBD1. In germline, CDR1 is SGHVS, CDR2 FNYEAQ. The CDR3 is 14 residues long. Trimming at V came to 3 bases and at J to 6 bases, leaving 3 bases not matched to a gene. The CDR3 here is CASSLQGAAGELFF. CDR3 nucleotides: TGTGCCAGCAGCTTGCAGGGGGCTGCCGGGGAGCTGTTTTTT.

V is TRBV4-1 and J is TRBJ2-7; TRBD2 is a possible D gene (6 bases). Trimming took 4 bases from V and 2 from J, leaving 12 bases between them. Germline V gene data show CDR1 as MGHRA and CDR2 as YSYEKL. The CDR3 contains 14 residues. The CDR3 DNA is TGCGCCAGCAGCCCCGATGCGGGGACCTACGAGCAGTACTTC. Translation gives CASSPDAGTYEQYF.

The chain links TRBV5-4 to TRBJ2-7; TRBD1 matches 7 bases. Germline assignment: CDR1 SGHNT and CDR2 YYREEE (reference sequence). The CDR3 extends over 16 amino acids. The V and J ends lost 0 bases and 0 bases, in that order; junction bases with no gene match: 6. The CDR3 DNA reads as TGTGCCAGCAGCTTGGCCTCAGGGACAGTCTCCTACGAGCAGTACTTC. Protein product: CASSLASGTVSYEQYF.

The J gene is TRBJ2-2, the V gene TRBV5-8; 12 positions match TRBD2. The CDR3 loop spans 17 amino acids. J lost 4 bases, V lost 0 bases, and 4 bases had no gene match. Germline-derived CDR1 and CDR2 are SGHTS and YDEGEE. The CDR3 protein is CASSLVLTSGGTGELFF. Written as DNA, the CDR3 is TGTGCCAGCAGCTTGGTCTTGACTAGCGGGGGCACCGGGGAGCTGTTTTTT.

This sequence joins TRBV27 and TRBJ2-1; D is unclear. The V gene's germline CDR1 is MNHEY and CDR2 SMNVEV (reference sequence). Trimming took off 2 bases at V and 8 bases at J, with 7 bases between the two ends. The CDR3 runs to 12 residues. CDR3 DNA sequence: TGTGCCAGCAGTTTAAATGGTCATGAGCAGTTCTTC. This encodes CASSLNGHEQFF.